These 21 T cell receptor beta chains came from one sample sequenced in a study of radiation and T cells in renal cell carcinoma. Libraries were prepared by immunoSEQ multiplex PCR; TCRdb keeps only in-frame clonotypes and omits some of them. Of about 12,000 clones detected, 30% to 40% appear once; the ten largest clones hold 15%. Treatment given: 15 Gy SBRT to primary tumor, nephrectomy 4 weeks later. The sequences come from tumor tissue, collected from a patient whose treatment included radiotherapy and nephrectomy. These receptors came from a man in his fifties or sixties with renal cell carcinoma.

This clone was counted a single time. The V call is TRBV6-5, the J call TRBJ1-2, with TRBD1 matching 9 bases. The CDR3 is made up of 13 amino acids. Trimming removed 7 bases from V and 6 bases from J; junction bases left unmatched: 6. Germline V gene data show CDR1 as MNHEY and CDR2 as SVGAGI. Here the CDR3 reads CASIAGTGNGYTF. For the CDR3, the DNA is TGTGCCAGCATCGCCGGGACAGGGAATGGCTACACCTTC.

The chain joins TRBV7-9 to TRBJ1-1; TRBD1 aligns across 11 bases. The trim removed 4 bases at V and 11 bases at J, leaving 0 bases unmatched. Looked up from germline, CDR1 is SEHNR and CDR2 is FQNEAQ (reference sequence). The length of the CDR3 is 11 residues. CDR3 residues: CASSWDRGAFF. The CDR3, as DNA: TGTGCCAGCAGCTGGGACAGGGGGGCTTTCTTT.

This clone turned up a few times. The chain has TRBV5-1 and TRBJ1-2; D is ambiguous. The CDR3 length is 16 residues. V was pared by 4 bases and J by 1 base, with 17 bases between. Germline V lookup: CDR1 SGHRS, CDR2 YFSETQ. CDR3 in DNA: TGCGCCAGCAGCGTTGGAAACGTAGGCATTAACTATGGCTACACCTTC. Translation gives CASSVGNVGINYGYTF.

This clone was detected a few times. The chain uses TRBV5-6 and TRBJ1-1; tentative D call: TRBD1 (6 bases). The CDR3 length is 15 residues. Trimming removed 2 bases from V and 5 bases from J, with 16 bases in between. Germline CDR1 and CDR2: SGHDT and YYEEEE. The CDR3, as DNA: TGTGCCAGCAGCTTTGGTAGGAGGGGGGATACTGAAGCTTTCTTT. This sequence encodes CASSFGRRGDTEAFF.

In DNA, the CDR3 is TGTGCCAGCAGTTCCGCAGGCTCCTACGAGCAGTACGTC. It is translated as CASSSAGSYEQYV. V gene TRBV27 combines with J gene TRBJ2-7, with D unresolved. The CDR3 is made up of 13 amino acids. Germline CDR1 MNHEY, CDR2 SMNVEV (reference sequence). V was trimmed by 4 bases and J by 0 bases, leaving 7 bases between them.

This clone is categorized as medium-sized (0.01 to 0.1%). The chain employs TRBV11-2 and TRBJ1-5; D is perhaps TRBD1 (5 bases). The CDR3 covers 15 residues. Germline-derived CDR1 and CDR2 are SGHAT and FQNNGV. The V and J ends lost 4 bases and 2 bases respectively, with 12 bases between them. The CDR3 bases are TGTGCCAGCAGCTCGGACATCGGTGGCAATCAGCCCCAGCATTTT. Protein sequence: CASSSDIGGNQPQHF.

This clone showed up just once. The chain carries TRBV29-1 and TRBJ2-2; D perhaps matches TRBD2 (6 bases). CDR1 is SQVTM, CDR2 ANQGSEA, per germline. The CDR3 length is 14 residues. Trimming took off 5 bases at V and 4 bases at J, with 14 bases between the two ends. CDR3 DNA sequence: TGCAGCGTTTGGGATGTGGGGGGCACCGGGGAGCTGTTTTTT. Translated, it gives CSVWDVGGTGELFF.

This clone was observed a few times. DNA of the CDR3: TGTGCCAGTAGTCCATTTGGGACTCCCACTAGCACAGATACGCAGTATTTT. This sequence encodes CASSPFGTPTSTDTQYF. This sequence joins TRBV19 and TRBJ2-3; D perhaps matches TRBD2 (6 bases). Per the germline V gene, CDR1 is LNHDA and CDR2 is SQIVND (reference sequence). CDR3 length: 17 residues. V lost 5 bases and J 0 bases, leaving 18 bases between the germline ends.

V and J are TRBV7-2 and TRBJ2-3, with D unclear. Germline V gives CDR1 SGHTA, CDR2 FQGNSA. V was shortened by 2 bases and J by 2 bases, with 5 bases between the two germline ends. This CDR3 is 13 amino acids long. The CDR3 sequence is CASSLINTDTQYF. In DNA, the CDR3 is TGTGCCAGCAGCTTAATCAACACAGATACGCAGTATTTT.

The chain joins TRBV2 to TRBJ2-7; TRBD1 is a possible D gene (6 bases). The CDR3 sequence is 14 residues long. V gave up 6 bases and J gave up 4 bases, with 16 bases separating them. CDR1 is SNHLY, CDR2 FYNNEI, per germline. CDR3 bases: TGTGCCAGCAGGGGAGCACAGGGAGAATACGAGCAGTACTTC. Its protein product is CASRGAQGEYEQYF.

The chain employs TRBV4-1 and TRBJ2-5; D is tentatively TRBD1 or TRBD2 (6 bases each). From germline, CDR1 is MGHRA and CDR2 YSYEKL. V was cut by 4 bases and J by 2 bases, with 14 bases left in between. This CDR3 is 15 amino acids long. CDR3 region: CASSPNREVQETQYF. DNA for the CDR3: TGCGCCAGCAGCCCGAACAGGGAGGTACAAGAGACCCAGTACTTC.

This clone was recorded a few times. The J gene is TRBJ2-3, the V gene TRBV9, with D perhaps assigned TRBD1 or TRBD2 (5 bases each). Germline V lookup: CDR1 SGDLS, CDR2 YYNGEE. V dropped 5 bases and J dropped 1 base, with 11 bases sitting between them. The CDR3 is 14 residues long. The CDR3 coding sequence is TGTGCCAGCAGTGGTGAGGGACGCACAGATACGCAGTATTTT. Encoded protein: CASSGEGRTDTQYF.

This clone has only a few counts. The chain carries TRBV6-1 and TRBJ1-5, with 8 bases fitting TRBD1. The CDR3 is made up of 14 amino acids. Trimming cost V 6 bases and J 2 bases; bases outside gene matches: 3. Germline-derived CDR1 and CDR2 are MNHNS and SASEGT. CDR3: CASRTGDGNQPQHF. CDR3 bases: TGTGCCAGCAGGACAGGGGATGGCAATCAGCCCCAGCATTTT.

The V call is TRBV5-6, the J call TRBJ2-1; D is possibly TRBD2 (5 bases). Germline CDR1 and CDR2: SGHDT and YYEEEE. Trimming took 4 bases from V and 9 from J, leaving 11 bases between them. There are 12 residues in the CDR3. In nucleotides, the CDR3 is TGTGCCAGCAGCCCGTTAGGGAGTGAGCAGTTCTTC. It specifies CASSPLGSEQFF.

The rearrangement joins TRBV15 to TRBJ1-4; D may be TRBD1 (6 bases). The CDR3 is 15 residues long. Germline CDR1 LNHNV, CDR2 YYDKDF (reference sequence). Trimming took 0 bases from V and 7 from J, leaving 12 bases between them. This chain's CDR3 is CATSRDGKTGEKLFF. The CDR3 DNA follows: TGTGCCACCAGCAGAGATGGGAAGACAGGTGAAAAACTGTTTTTT.

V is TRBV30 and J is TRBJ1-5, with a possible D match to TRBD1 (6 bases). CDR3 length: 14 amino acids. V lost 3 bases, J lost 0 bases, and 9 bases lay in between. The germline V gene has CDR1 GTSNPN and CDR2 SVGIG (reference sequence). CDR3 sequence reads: CAWRGGDSNQPQHF. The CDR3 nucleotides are TGTGCCTGGAGAGGGGGGGATAGCAATCAGCCCCAGCATTTT.

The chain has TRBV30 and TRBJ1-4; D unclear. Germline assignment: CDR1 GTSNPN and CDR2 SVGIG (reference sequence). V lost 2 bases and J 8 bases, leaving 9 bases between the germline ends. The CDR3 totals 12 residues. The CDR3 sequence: CAWSLTGEKLFF. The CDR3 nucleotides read TGTGCCTGGAGTCTCACGGGCGAAAAACTGTTTTTT.

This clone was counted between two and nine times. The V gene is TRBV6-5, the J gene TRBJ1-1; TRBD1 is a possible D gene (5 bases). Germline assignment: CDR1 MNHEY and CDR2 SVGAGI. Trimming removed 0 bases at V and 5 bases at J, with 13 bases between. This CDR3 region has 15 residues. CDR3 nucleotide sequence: TGTGCCAGCAGTTACTCTCGGGGGTTAGTAACTGAAGCTTTCTTT. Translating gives CASSYSRGLVTEAFF.

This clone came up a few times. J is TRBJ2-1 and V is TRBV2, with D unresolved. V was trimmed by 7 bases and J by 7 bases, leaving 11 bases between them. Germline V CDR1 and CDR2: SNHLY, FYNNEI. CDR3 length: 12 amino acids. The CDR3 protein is CASTLLMNEQFF. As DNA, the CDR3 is TGTGCCAGCACTCTTCTGATGAATGAGCAGTTCTTC.

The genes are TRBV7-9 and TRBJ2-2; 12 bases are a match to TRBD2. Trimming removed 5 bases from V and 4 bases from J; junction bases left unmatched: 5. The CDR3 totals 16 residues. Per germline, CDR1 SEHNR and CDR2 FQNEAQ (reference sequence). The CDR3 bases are TGTGCCAGCAGCAGGACTAGCGGGGCATTCACCGGGGAGCTGTTTTTT. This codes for CASSRTSGAFTGELFF.

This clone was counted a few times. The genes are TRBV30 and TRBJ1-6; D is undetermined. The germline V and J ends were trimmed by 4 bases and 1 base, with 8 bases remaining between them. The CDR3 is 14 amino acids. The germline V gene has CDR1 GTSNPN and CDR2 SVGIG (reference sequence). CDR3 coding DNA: TGTGCCTGGAACGACGGATCCTATAATTCACCCCTCCACTTT. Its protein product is CAWNDGSYNSPLHF.